Below are 32 T cell receptor beta chains sequenced from a single sample in a study of blood T cell repertoires in COVID-19. The table came from immunoSEQ multiplex PCR; TCRdb's copy has only in-frame clones and leaves some out. The sample carries roughly 150,000 clones, approximately 82% recorded once. Sequencing was performed on peripheral blood. The receptors stem from a woman of 80 years or more with active or convalescent COVID-19.

The chain joins TRBV12-5 to TRBJ2-1; maybe TRBD1 (5 bases). Between the trimmed V and J ends, which lost 3 bases and 4 bases, there was a span of 19 bases. CDR3 length: 17 amino acids. Germline V gene sequence: CDR1 LGHNT, CDR2 FRNRAP. For the CDR3, the DNA is TGTGCTAGTGGTTTCAGCGTACAGGTTGGGATTTACAATGAGCAGTTCTTC. This gives the protein CASGFSVQVGIYNEQFF. Looking up the rest from reference TRBV12-5 and TRBJ2-1 gives the full variable domain: DARVTQTPRHKVTEMGQEVTMRCQPILGHNTVFWYRQTMMQGLELLAYFRNRAPLDDSGMPKDRFSAEMPDATLATLKIQPSEPRDSAVYFCASGFSVQVGIYNEQFFGPGTRLTVL.

V is TRBV5-1 and J is TRBJ1-1, with D perhaps TRBD1 (5 bases). Trimming shortened V by 0 bases and J by 8 bases, and 8 bases separated the two germline ends. The germline CDR1 and CDR2 sequences are SGHRS and YFSETQ. The CDR3 has 12 amino acids. CDR3 in amino acids: CASSLAGLEAFF. The DNA for the CDR3 is TGCGCCAGCAGCTTGGCGGGACTAGAAGCTTTCTTT.

This clone was picked up a small number of times. This sequence joins TRBV7-3 and TRBJ1-1; D is unclear. From germline, CDR1 is SGHTA and CDR2 FQGTGA. V lost 3 bases to trimming and J lost 4 bases, with 9 bases between them. CDR3 length equals 13 residues. The CDR3 is CASSLHASTEAFF. CDR3 DNA sequence: TGTGCCAGCAGCTTGCATGCGTCCACTGAAGCTTTCTTT.

The genes are TRBV28 and TRBJ2-3; 8 nucleotides agree with TRBD2. The CDR3 length is 15 residues. The germline V gene has CDR1 MDHEN and CDR2 SYDVKM. V lost 5 bases, J lost 4 bases, and 8 bases stayed unmatched. CDR3 in DNA: TGTGCCAGCAGTCCAGCGGGAGCTCGGGCAGATACGCAGTATTTT. It encodes CASSPAGARADTQYF. Drawing the rest from reference TRBV28 and TRBJ2-3, the complete variable domain is DVKVTQSSRYLVKRTGEKVFLECVQDMDHENMFWYRQDPGLGLRLIYFSYDVKMKEKGDIPEGYSVSREKKERFSLILESASTNQTSMYLCASSPAGARADTQYFGPGTRLTVL.

The rearrangement links TRBV5-1 to TRBJ1-4; tentative D call: TRBD1 (6 bases). Germline V gene lookup returns CDR1 SGHRS and CDR2 YFSETQ. Trimming pared 3 bases from V and 8 bases from J, leaving 14 bases between. The CDR3 has 14 residues. The CDR3 DNA reads TGCGCCAGCAGCTGGGACACATCAGGGGAAAAACTGTTTTTT. This translates into CASSWDTSGEKLFF. Together with reference TRBV5-1 and TRBJ1-4, the CDR3 gives the full variable domain: KAGVTQTPRYLIKTRGQQVTLSCSPISGHRSVSWYQQTPGQGLQFLFEYFSETQRNKGNFPGRFSGRQFSNSRSEMNVSTLELGDSALYLCASSWDTSGEKLFFGSGTQLSVL.

The chain links TRBV29-1 to TRBJ1-2; D is undetermined. The CDR3 consists of 12 residues. Looked up from germline, CDR1 is SQVTM and CDR2 is ANQGSEA. V gave up 3 bases and J gave up 7 bases, with 12 bases separating them. CDR3: CSVEKAGGGYTF. CDR3 nucleotides: TGCAGCGTTGAGAAGGCGGGAGGTGGCTACACCTTC.

This clone appeared once. The chain is built from TRBV7-6 and TRBJ2-1, with D perhaps matching TRBD1 (5 bases). Trimming shortened V by 1 base and J by 0 bases, and 10 bases separated the two germline ends. This CDR3 spans 16 amino acids. Germline loops: CDR1 SGHVS, CDR2 FNYEAQ. CDR3 sequence reads: CASSLEWGSSYNEQFF. The CDR3 bases are TGTGCCAGCAGCTTAGAATGGGGCAGCTCCTACAATGAGCAGTTCTTC.

CDR3 loop: CASSIPGFDSPLHF. The CDR3 DNA reads as TGTGCCAGTAGTATTCCCGGGTTCGATTCACCCCTCCACTTT. The chain couples TRBV19 to TRBJ1-6; D is uncertain. Trimming removed 3 bases at V and 8 bases at J, with 11 bases between. This CDR3 comprises 14 residues. Germline V lookup: CDR1 LNHDA, CDR2 SQIVND (reference sequence).

This rearrangement joins TRBV18 to TRBJ2-3; 13 bases are shared with TRBD2. The germline V gene encodes CDR1 KGHSH and CDR2 LQKENI. The CDR3 is 16 amino acids. The trim removed 4 bases at V and 4 bases at J, leaving 5 bases unmatched. This CDR3 reads CASSRRTSGGADTQYF. The CDR3 bases are TGTGCCAGCTCACGACGGACTAGCGGGGGCGCAGATACGCAGTATTTT.

This clone has at least ten counts. The V and J genes are TRBV5-8 and TRBJ2-1; a possible D gene is TRBD2 (6 bases). CDR1 is SGHTS, CDR2 YDEGEE, per germline. The CDR3 has 15 amino acids. Trimming pared 4 bases from V and 0 bases from J, leaving 11 bases between. CDR3 sequence: CASSQRSGSYNEQFF. The CDR3 DNA is TGTGCCAGCAGCCAGCGTAGCGGCTCCTACAATGAGCAGTTCTTC.

The chain has TRBV19 and TRBJ2-1; TRBD2 matches at 13 bases. CDR1 is LNHDA, CDR2 SQIVND, per germline (reference sequence). Trimming removed 5 bases from V and 10 bases from J; junction bases left unmatched: 11. The CDR3 is made up of 16 amino acids. The CDR3 here is CASSPRLAGGTREQFF. DNA of the CDR3: TGTGCCAGTAGTCCCAGACTAGCGGGGGGTACTCGGGAGCAGTTCTTC.

The CDR3 nucleotides read TGTGCCAGCAGCAAAATGGGGCCGAGTCAGGGCCTAATCGGGCAGTACTTC. Encoded protein: CASSKMGPSQGLIGQYF. This rearrangement joins TRBV7-9 to TRBJ2-7; TRBD1 might be the D (5 bases). The germline CDR1 and CDR2 sequences are SEHNR and FQNEAQ (reference sequence). V lost 5 bases to trimming and J lost 9 bases, with 29 bases between them. CDR3 length equals 17 residues. Complete variable domain (other parts from reference TRBV7-9 and TRBJ2-7): DTGVSQNPRHKITKRGQNVTFRCDPISEHNRLYWYRQTLGQGPEFLTYFQNEAQLEKSRLLSDRFSAERPKGSFSTLEIQRTEQGDSAMYLCASSKMGPSQGLIGQYFGPGTRLTVT.

The V and J genes are TRBV9 and TRBJ1-2, with D hard to call. The germline V and J ends were trimmed by 0 bases and 4 bases, with 10 bases remaining between them. Germline CDR1 is SGDLS and CDR2 is YYNGEE. The CDR3 runs to 14 residues. CDR3 DNA sequence: TGTGCCAGCAGCGTAGACCCGGGAGGCTATGGCTACACCTTC. It encodes CASSVDPGGYGYTF.

The V call is TRBV6-5, the J call TRBJ2-7, with 11 bases matching TRBD1. The CDR3 covers 16 residues. Germline V gene sequence: CDR1 MNHEY, CDR2 SVGAGI. The J segment lost 1 base and the V segment lost 2 bases, leaving 4 bases of the junction unmatched. The CDR3 loop reads CASSYPGTGGSYEQYF. The CDR3 DNA follows: TGTGCCAGCAGTTACCCCGGGACAGGGGGATCCTACGAGCAGTACTTC.

V usage is TRBV25-1 and J usage is TRBJ1-5; D gene uncertain. The CDR3 has 13 residues. Looked up from germline, CDR1 is MGHDK and CDR2 is SYGVNS. V shed 5 bases and J shed 6 bases, with 11 bases lying between them. CDR3 coding DNA: TGTGCCAGCAGTTTGGGAGGCGGTCAGCCCCAGCATTTT. Its protein product is CASSLGGGQPQHF.

CDR3 bases: TGCGCCAGCAGCTTGGCCCCCTTGACAGGGGGTGGAAACACCATATATTTT. It encodes CASSLAPLTGGGNTIYF. This rearrangement joins TRBV5-1 to TRBJ1-3, with TRBD1 identical over 9 bases. The CDR3 contains 17 residues. In germline, CDR1 is SGHRS, CDR2 YFSETQ. The ends lost 0 bases at V and 3 bases at J; junction bases unmatched: 7.

The V and J genes are TRBV12-5 and TRBJ2-2; 13 bases line up with TRBD2. Germline values: CDR1 LGHNT, CDR2 FRNRAP. The V gene end was trimmed by 1 base and the J gene end by 6 bases; junction bases not matched to a gene: 5. The CDR3 has 17 amino acids. CDR3 protein: CASGLAPGLAGPGELFF. CDR3 coding DNA: TGTGCTAGTGGTTTGGCACCGGGACTAGCGGGACCCGGGGAGCTGTTTTTT.

The rearrangement links TRBV30 to TRBJ1-1; D is ambiguous. V lost 4 bases and J 1 base, leaving 10 bases between the germline ends. This CDR3 has 13 amino acids. Germline V gene data show CDR1 as GTSNPN and CDR2 as SVGIG (reference sequence). Here the CDR3 DNA reads TGTGCCTGGATCATCGGAGCGAACACTGAAGCTTTCTTT. Protein: CAWIIGANTEAFF.

The chain uses TRBV6-1 and TRBJ1-1; D remains ambiguous. V lost 3 bases and J lost 7, with 6 bases in between. CDR3 length equals 11 residues. Germline values: CDR1 MNHNS, CDR2 SASEGT. CDR3 nucleotide sequence: TGTGCCAGCAGTGACAGACATGAAGCTTTCTTT. It yields the protein CASSDRHEAFF.

The chain links TRBV7-9 to TRBJ2-2, with TRBD2 matching 12 bases. Germline CDR1 reads SEHNR; CDR2 reads FQNEAQ (reference sequence). Trimming took 5 bases from V and 4 from J; bases not matched to a gene: 5. The CDR3 sequence is 16 residues long. Here the CDR3 DNA reads TGTGCCAGCAGCAACGGACTAGCGGGACGCACCGGGGAGCTGTTTTTT. Its protein product is CASSNGLAGRTGELFF.

This clone was seen many times. The gene calls are TRBV10-3 and TRBJ2-7, with TRBD2 identical over 15 bases. The junction had 6 bases not matched to a gene; V was cut back by 6 bases and J by 3 bases. Germline assignment: CDR1 ENHRY and CDR2 SYGVKD. The length of the CDR3 is 16 residues. CDR3 nucleotides: TGTGCCATCAGCGGGACTAGCGGGAGGAGTAACTACGAGCAGTACTTC. The encoded protein is CAISGTSGRSNYEQYF.

The chain carries TRBV6-5 and TRBJ1-5; a possible D gene is TRBD1 (6 bases). This CDR3 comprises 15 residues. With 6 bases removed from V and 8 bases from J, the gap between germline ends came to 20 bases. Germline-derived CDR1 and CDR2 are MNHEY and SVGAGI. The CDR3 DNA reads TGTGCCAGCAGCCTATACTTACAGGGTCCGGAGCCCCAGCATTTT. Encoded protein: CASSLYLQGPEPQHF.

This clone came up a few times. The CDR3 bases are TGTGCCTGGAGTGGACAGGGGGAAAGTGGCTACACCTTC. It specifies CAWSGQGESGYTF. The chain uses TRBV30 and TRBJ1-2, with 9 bases fitting TRBD1. Germline CDR1 is GTSNPN and CDR2 is SVGIG (reference sequence). CDR3 length equals 13 residues. V was pared by 1 base and J by 7 bases, with 4 bases of the junction left unmatched.

The chain links TRBV27 to TRBJ2-7; 13 bases are shared with TRBD2. Trimming cost V 5 bases and J 6 bases; bases outside gene matches: 19. Germline values: CDR1 MNHEY, CDR2 SMNVEV (reference sequence). The CDR3 spans 19 residues. DNA of the CDR3: TGTGCCAGCAGTAAGTTGTGGACTAGCGGGAGTCAGGGAAGGGTCGAGCAGTACTTC. Its protein is CASSKLWTSGSQGRVEQYF.

The V gene is TRBV27, the J gene TRBJ2-3; TRBD2 aligns across 9 bases. Trimming took 7 bases from V and 2 from J; bases not matched to a gene: 7. CDR1 and CDR2 (germline): MNHEY, SMNVEV (reference sequence). The CDR3 length is 15 residues. The CDR3 bases are TGTGCCAGCACTGGAGCGGGAGGACCCACAGATACGCAGTATTTT. It specifies CASTGAGGPTDTQYF.

The chain couples TRBV21-1 to TRBJ2-1; the table's D call, TRBD2, was not checked against the DNA. TRBV21-1 is flagged as a pseudogene. The CDR3 totals 17 residues. The CDR3 DNA is TGTGCCAGCAGCAAAGGGAGTACCGGGACTAGGTACAATGAGCAGTTCTTC. Translation gives CASSKGSTGTRYNEQFF.

Turning to this clone: The same CDR3 can be traced to other DNA sequences in this sample. The CDR3 region is CASSVGGGNTGELFF. DNA for the CDR3: TGTGCCAGCAGCGTAGGGGGGGGCAACACCGGGGAGCTGTTTTTT. V and J are TRBV9 and TRBJ2-2, with D possibly matching TRBD2 (7 bases). Germline V gene sequence: CDR1 SGDLS, CDR2 YYNGEE. The CDR3 runs 15 residues. The V end was cut by 0 bases, the J end by 2 bases, with 8 bases between.

The V gene is TRBV28, the J gene TRBJ1-2; no firm D call. Trimming took 5 bases from V and 0 from J, leaving 19 bases between them. CDR3 length: 17 amino acids. The V gene's germline CDR1 is MDHEN and CDR2 SYDVKM. CDR3 sequence reads: CASSRPLGGPTNYGYTF. CDR3 DNA sequence: TGTGCCAGCAGTCGCCCGTTAGGAGGCCCGACTAACTATGGCTACACCTTC.

This chain joins TRBV5-1 and TRBJ2-7, with D possibly matching TRBD2 (7 bases). The V end lost 6 bases, the J end lost 1 base, and 11 bases lay between the germline ends. The CDR3 is made up of 13 amino acids. Germline-derived CDR1 and CDR2 are SGHRS and YFSETQ. The CDR3 here is CASTSGTSYEQYF. The DNA of the CDR3 is TGCGCCAGCACCAGCGGGACATCCTACGAGCAGTACTTC.

The J gene is TRBJ2-7, the V gene TRBV5-5, with TRBD1 matching over 10 bases. This CDR3 region has 15 residues. The junction had 6 bases not matched to a gene; V was cut back by 4 bases and J by 2 bases. Germline V lookup: CDR1 SGHKS, CDR2 YYEKEE (reference sequence). In DNA, the CDR3 is TGTGCCAGCAGCCTAACGGGACAGGGGCCCTACGAGCAGTACTTC. Amino acid sequence: CASSLTGQGPYEQYF.

This chain links TRBV5-1 with TRBJ2-5; D possibly corresponds to TRBD1 (6 bases). Trimming pared 4 bases from V and 4 bases from J, leaving 14 bases between. There are 14 residues in the CDR3. Germline CDR1 reads SGHRS; CDR2 reads YFSETQ. The CDR3 region has the DNA TGCGCCAGCAGCACTGGACAGTGGGGAGAGACCCAGTACTTC. It translates to CASSTGQWGETQYF.

This chain links TRBV5-1 with TRBJ1-1; 7 nucleotides align to TRBD1. The V segment lost 4 bases and the J segment 0 bases; nucleotides outside the gene matches: 6. The CDR3 loop spans 15 amino acids. CDR1 is SGHRS and CDR2 is YFSETQ in the germline V gene. Here the CDR3 DNA reads TGCGCCAGCAGCCAGGGGGTGGGCTTGAACACTGAAGCTTTCTTT. Its translation: CASSQGVGLNTEAFF.